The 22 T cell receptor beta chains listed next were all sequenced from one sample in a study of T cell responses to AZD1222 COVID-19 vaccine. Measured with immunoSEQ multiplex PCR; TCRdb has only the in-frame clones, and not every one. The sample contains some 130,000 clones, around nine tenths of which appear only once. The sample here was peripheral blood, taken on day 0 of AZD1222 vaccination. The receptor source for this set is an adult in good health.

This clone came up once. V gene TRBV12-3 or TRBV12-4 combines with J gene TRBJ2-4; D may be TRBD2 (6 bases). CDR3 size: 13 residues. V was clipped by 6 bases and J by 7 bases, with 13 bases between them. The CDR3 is CASRTSGANIQYF. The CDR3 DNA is TGTGCCAGCAGAACCTCGGGAGCTAACATTCAGTACTTC.

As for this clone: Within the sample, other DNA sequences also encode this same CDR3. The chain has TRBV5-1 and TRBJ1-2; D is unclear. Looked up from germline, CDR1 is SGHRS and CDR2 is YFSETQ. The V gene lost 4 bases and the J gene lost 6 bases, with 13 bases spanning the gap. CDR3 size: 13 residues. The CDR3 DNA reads TGCGCCAGCAGCCCGTCCCCGGAGGATGGCTACACCTTC. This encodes CASSPSPEDGYTF.

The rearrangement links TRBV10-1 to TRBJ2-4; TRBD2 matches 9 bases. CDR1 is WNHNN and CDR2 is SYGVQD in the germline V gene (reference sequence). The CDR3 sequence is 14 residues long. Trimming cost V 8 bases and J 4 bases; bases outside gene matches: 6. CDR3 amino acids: CASSRAGGKNIQYF. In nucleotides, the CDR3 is TGCGCCAGCTCCAGGGCGGGAGGGAAAAACATTCAGTACTTC.

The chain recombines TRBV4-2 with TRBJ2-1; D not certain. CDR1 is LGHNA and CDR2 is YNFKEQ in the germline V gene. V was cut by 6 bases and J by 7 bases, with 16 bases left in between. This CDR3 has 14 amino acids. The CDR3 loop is CASSSLQAANEQFF. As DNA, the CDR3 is TGTGCCAGCAGTTCACTGCAGGCGGCTAATGAGCAGTTCTTC.

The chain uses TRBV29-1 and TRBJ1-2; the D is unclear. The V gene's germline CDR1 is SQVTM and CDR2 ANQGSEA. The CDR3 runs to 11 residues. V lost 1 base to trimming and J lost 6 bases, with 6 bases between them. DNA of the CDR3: TGCAGCGTTGAAGTGCGGGATGGCTACACCTTC. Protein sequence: CSVEVRDGYTF. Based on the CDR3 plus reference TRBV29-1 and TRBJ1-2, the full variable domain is SAVISQKPSRDICQRGTSLTIQCQVDSQVTMMFWYRQQPGQSLTLIATANQGSEATYESGFVIDKFPISRPNLTFSTLTVSNMSPEDSSIYLCSVEVRDGYTFGSGTRLTVV.

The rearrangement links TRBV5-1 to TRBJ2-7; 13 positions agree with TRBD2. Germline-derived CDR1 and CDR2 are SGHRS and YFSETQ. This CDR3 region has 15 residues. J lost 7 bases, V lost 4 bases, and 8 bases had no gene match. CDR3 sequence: CASSGGLAGPGEQYF. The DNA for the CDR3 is TGCGCCAGCAGCGGGGGACTAGCGGGACCCGGTGAGCAGTACTTC.

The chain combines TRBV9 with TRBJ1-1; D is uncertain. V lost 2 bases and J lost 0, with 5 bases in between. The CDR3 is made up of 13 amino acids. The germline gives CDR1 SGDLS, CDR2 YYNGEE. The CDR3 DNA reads TGTGCCAGCAGCGTCGGAATGAACACTGAAGCTTTCTTT. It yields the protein CASSVGMNTEAFF.

This CDR3 is CASSPAGTQSSRAYNEQFF. CDR3 bases: TGTGCCAGCAGTCCCGCCGGGACCCAGAGCTCCAGAGCTTACAATGAGCAGTTCTTC. The gene calls are TRBV6-2 or TRBV6-3 and TRBJ2-1; possibly TRBD1 or TRBD2 for D (5 bases each). Germline V gene data show CDR1 as MNHEY and CDR2 as SVGEGT. This CDR3 has 19 residues. V dropped 5 bases and J dropped 4 bases, with 27 bases sitting between them.

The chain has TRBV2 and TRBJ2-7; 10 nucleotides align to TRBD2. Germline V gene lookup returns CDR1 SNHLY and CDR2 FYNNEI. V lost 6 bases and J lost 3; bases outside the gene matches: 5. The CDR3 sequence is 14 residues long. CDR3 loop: CASRSGTSVYEQYF. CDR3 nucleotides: TGTGCCAGCAGGTCCGGGACTAGCGTCTACGAGCAGTACTTC.

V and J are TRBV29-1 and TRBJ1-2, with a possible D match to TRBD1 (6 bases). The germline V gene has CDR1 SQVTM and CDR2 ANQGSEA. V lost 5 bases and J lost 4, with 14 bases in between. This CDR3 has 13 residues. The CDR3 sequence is CSVSDSTSYGYTF. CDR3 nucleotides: TGCAGCGTTTCGGACAGTACCTCCTATGGCTACACCTTC.

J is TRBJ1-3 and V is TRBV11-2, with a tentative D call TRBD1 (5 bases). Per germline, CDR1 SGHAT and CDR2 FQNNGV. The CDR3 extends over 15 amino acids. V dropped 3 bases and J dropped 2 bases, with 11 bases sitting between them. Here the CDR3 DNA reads TGTGCCAGCAGCTTCCCAGACAGTCCTGGAAACACCATATATTTT. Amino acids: CASSFPDSPGNTIYF.

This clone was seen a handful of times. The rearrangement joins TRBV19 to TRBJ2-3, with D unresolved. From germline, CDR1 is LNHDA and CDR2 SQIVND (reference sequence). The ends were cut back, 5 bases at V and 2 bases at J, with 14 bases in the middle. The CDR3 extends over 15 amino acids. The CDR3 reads CASSLESSDTDTQYF. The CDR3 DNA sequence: TGTGCCAGTAGTCTTGAGTCTTCAGACACAGATACGCAGTATTTT.

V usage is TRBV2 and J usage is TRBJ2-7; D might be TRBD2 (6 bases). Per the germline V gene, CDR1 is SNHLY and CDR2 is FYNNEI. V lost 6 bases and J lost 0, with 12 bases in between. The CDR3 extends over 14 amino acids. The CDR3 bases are TGTGCCAGCAGCGCACCTAGCGCCTCCTACGAGCAGTACTTC. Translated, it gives CASSAPSASYEQYF.

CDR3 region: CASSARTIYEQYF. The CDR3 bases are TGTGCCAGCAGCGCCCGGACTATTTACGAGCAGTACTTC. This chain uses TRBV12-3 or TRBV12-4 with TRBJ2-7; D may be TRBD2 (6 bases). Trimming removed 6 bases at V and 4 bases at J, with 13 bases between. CDR3 length equals 13 residues.

In DNA form, the CDR3 reads TGTGCCAGCAGCCAAGAAGGGTCCAGTAATGAGCAGTTCTTC. It yields the protein CASSQEGSSNEQFF. The rearrangement uses TRBV3-1 (or the pseudogene TRBV3-2) and TRBJ2-1; D call uncertain. The germline V gene has CDR1 LGHDT and CDR2 YNNKEL (reference sequence). V was clipped by 0 bases and J by 7 bases, with 10 bases between them. The CDR3 sequence is 14 residues long.

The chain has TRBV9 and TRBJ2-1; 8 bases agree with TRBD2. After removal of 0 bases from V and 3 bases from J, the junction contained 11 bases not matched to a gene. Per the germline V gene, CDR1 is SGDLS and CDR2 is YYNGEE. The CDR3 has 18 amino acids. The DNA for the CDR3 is TGTGCCAGCAGCGTAGAAATCGGACTAGCACGAGTCTACAATGAGCAGTTCTTC. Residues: CASSVEIGLARVYNEQFF. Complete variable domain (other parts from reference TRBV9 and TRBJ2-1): DSGVTQTPKHLITATGQRVTLRCSPRSGDLSVYWYQQSLDQGLQFLIQYYNGEERAKGNILERFSAQQFPDLHSELNLSSLELGDSALYFCASSVEIGLARVYNEQFFGPGTRLTVL.

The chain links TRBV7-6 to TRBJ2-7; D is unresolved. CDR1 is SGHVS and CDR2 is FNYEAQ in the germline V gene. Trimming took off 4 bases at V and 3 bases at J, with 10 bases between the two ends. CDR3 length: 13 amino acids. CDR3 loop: CASSSPSGYEQYF. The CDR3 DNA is TGTGCCAGCAGCTCCCCGTCCGGCTACGAGCAGTACTTC.

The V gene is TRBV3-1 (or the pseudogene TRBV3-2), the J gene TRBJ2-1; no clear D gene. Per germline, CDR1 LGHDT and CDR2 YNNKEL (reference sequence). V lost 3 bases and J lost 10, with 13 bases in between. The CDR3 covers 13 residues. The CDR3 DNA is TGTGCCAGCAGCCAGGGTGGAGCGCAGGAGCAGTTCTTC. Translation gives CASSQGGAQEQFF.

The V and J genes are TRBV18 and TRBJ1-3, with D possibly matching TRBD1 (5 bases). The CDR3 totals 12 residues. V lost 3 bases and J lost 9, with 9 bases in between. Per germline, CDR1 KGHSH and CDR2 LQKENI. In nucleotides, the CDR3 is TGTGCCAGCTCACCGAATACAGGCACCATATATTTT. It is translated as CASSPNTGTIYF. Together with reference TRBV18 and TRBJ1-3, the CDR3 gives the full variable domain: NAGVMQNPRHLVRRRGQEARLRCSPMKGHSHVYWYRQLPEEGLKFMVYLQKENIIDESGMPKERFSAEFPKEGPSILRIQQVVRGDSAAYFCASSPNTGTIYFGEGSWLTVV.

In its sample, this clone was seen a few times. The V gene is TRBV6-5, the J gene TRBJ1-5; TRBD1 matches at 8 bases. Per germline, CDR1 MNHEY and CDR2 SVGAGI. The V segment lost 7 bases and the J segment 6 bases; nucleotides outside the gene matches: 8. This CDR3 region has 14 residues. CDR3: CASTNGQGGQPQHF. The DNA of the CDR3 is TGTGCCAGCACCAACGGACAGGGCGGTCAGCCCCAGCATTTT.

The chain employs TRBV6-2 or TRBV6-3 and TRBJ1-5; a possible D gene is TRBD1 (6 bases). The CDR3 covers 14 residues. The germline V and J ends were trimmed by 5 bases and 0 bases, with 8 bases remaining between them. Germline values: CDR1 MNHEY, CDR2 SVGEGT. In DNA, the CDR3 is TGTGCCAGCAGTCGGGACAATAGCAATCAGCCCCAGCATTTT. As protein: CASSRDNSNQPQHF.

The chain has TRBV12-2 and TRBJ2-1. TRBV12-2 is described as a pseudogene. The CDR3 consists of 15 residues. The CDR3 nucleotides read TGTGCAAGTCGCTTTAAAAGGACCGGCGGCAATGAGCAGTTCTTC. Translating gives CASRFKRTGGNEQFF.